A selection of T cell receptor beta chains follows, all from one sample in a study of blood T cell repertoires in COVID-19. Profiled with immunoSEQ multiplex PCR; TCRdb holds only in-frame clones, not every one. This sample has 360,000 or so clones, with 87% found just once. Sample: PBMCs or T cells enriched from blood (not recorded which). These receptors originate from a woman aged 25 to 39 who had recovered from COVID-19. The CDR3 runs from the conserved cysteine through the conserved F or W. The order of the fields is J gene, clone size, D gene, V gene, CDR3 protein, CDR3 DNA. The D gene is left open where the match is weak. Not all rows give a size; the values are once, few, many and, for expanded clones, a class.

TRBJ1-3 | . | . | TRBV11-2 | CASSSLSGSGNTIYF | TGTGCCAGCAGCTCCCTCTCAGGGTCTGGAAACACCATATATTTT
TRBJ2-7 | . | TRBD1 | TRBV30 | CAGGTGPYEQYF | TGTGCCGGCGGGACAGGGCCCTACGAGCAGTACTTC
TRBJ1-2 | . | . | TRBV7-9 | CASSPLARSGGGYTF | TGTGCCAGCAGCCCTCTAGCCCGGAGTGGCGGGGGCTACACCTTC
TRBJ2-5 | . | TRBD2 | TRBV11-2 | CASSSSGPQETQYF | TGTGCCAGCAGCTCTAGCGGGCCCCAAGAGACCCAGTACTTC
TRBJ2-1 | . | TRBD1 | TRBV11-3 | CASRHQARQGLVNEQFF | TGTGCCAGCAGGCACCAGGCTAGACAGGGGTTGGTAAATGAGCAGTTCTTC
TRBJ2-1 | few | TRBD2 | TRBV7-9 | CASSLGVGSGSYNEQFF | TGTGCCAGCAGCTTAGGGGTCGGTAGCGGGTCCTACAATGAGCAGTTCTTC
TRBJ1-4 | . | TRBD1 | TRBV11-2 | CASRPGQGLKATNEKLFF | TGTGCCAGCAGACCTGGACAGGGTCTGAAAGCAACTAATGAAAAACTGTTTTTT
TRBJ1-2 | . | TRBD1 | TRBV6-1 | CASSEEGAYYGYTF | TGTGCCAGCAGTGAAGAGGGGGCCTACTATGGCTACACCTTC
TRBJ2-7 | . | TRBD2 | TRBV7-9 | CASSFFPGTSKSYEQYF | TGTGCCAGCAGCTTCTTTCCCGGGACTAGCAAGTCCTACGAGCAGTACTTC
TRBJ1-1 | . | . | TRBV19 | CASSRGARTEAFF | TGTGCCAGTAGTCGGGGGGCGCGTACTGAAGCTTTCTTT
TRBJ1-1 | . | . | TRBV5-4 | CASSRTVNTEAFF | TGTGCCAGCAGCAGGACAGTGAACACTGAAGCTTTCTTT
TRBJ2-1 | . | TRBD2 | TRBV19 | CASSPKGLAGRSYNEQFF | TGTGCCAGTAGCCCGAAGGGACTAGCGGGAAGGTCCTACAATGAGCAGTTCTTC
TRBJ1-2 | few | TRBD1 | TRBV5-4 | CASSLRGTGNYGYTF | TGTGCCAGCAGTTTGAGGGGGACAGGGAACTATGGCTACACCTTC